This is a list of T cell receptor beta chains from one sample in a study of identical twins. MiXCR, applied by TCRdb to the 5' RACE reads, yields one record per CDR3 protein. The sample contains some 730,000 distinct CDR3 sequences, 15% to 20% of which appear only once. These data were also reused for a study on T cells expressing NK-cell markers.

Sequenced sample: PBMCs. Receptors originate from a woman in her late teens or twenties in good health. CDR3s include the opening cysteine and the closing phenylalanine or tryptophan. The D gene is left open where the match is weak. Clone size is shown for a subset of rows, as once, few, many or a class of expanded clone.

j_gene: TRBJ2-1; abundance: few; d_gene: NA; v_gene: TRBV12-3/TRBV12-4; CDR3aa: CASSLHGSGDHNEQFF; CDR3nt: TGTGCCAGCAGTCTCCATGGGTCGGGGGACCACAATGAGCAGTTCTTC
j_gene: TRBJ2-1; abundance: NA; d_gene: TRBD1; v_gene: TRBV15; CDR3aa: CATRTGEYNEQFF; CDR3nt: TGTGCCACCAGAACAGGGGAATACAATGAGCAGTTCTTC
j_gene: TRBJ2-1; abundance: few; d_gene: TRBD2; v_gene: TRBV3-1; CDR3aa: CASSQSGLAGEITYNEQFF; CDR3nt: TGTGCCAGCAGCCAATCGGGACTAGCGGGAGAGATTACATACAATGAGCAGTTCTTC
j_gene: TRBJ1-2; abundance: NA; d_gene: NA; v_gene: TRBV4-3; CDR3aa: CASSQDRTLGYGYTF; CDR3nt: TGCGCCAGCAGCCAAGATCGGACCCTAGGCTATGGCTACACCTTC
j_gene: TRBJ2-1; abundance: NA; d_gene: TRBD2; v_gene: TRBV13; CDR3aa: CASSLKRESYNEQFF; CDR3nt: TGTGCCAGCAGCTTAAAGCGGGAGTCCTACAATGAGCAGTTCTTC
j_gene: TRBJ2-2; abundance: NA; d_gene: NA; v_gene: TRBV12-3/TRBV12-4; CDR3aa: CASSPNGIWGELFF; CDR3nt: TGTGCCAGCAGCCCGAACGGGATATGGGGGGAGCTGTTTTTT
j_gene: TRBJ1-1; abundance: few; d_gene: NA; v_gene: TRBV12-3/TRBV12-4; CDR3aa: CATRQSMNTEAFF; CDR3nt: TGTGCCACCAGACAGTCCATGAACACTGAAGCTTTCTTT
j_gene: TRBJ2-6; abundance: NA; d_gene: NA; v_gene: TRBV20-1; CDR3aa: CSARASGANVLTF; CDR3nt: TGCAGTGCTAGGGCATCTGGGGCCAACGTCCTGACTTTC
j_gene: TRBJ1-2; abundance: few; d_gene: NA; v_gene: TRBV7-9; CDR3aa: CASSSEVRYGYTF; CDR3nt: TGTGCCAGCAGCTCAGAGGTCCGATATGGCTACACCTTC
j_gene: TRBJ2-5; abundance: NA; d_gene: NA; v_gene: TRBV12-3/TRBV12-4; CDR3aa: CASTTGPRWVYETQYF; CDR3nt: TGTGCCAGCACTACCGGGCCGCGGTGGGTTTACGAGACCCAGTACTTC
j_gene: TRBJ2-2; abundance: few; d_gene: NA; v_gene: TRBV6-4; CDR3aa: CASRTGWNPGELFF; CDR3nt: TGTGCCAGCCGAACAGGGTGGAATCCCGGGGAGCTGTTTTTT
j_gene: TRBJ2-5; abundance: few; d_gene: NA; v_gene: TRBV12-3/TRBV12-4; CDR3aa: CASSSSAFETQYF; CDR3nt: TGTGCCAGCAGTTCATCCGCTTTCGAGACCCAGTACTTC
j_gene: TRBJ2-3; abundance: few; d_gene: NA; v_gene: TRBV6-1; CDR3aa: CASSPTLYTDTQYF; CDR3nt: TGTGCCAGCAGTCCTACGTTGTACACAGATACGCAGTATTTT
j_gene: TRBJ2-7; abundance: NA; d_gene: TRBD2; v_gene: TRBV6-5; CDR3aa: CASSSLAGERPHEQYF; CDR3nt: TGTGCCAGCAGTTCCCTAGCGGGAGAACGTCCTCACGAGCAGTACTTC
j_gene: TRBJ2-1; abundance: NA; d_gene: TRBD1; v_gene: TRBV10-3; CDR3aa: CAISARGTGANNEQFF; CDR3nt: TGTGCCATCAGTGCACGTGGGACAGGGGCCAACAATGAGCAGTTCTTC
j_gene: TRBJ2-3; abundance: NA; d_gene: NA; v_gene: TRBV12-3/TRBV12-4; CDR3aa: CASRHDAPRGTDTQYF; CDR3nt: TGTGCCAGCAGACACGACGCCCCGCGAGGCACAGATACGCAGTATTTT
j_gene: TRBJ1-6; abundance: few; d_gene: NA; v_gene: TRBV21-1; CDR3aa: CASSPGGAEDSSYNSPLHF; CDR3nt: TGTGCCAGCAGCCCGGGAGGAGCGGAGGACAGCTCCTATAATTCACCCCTCCACTTT
j_gene: TRBJ2-2; abundance: NA; d_gene: TRBD2; v_gene: TRBV6-7; CDR3aa: CASRSLSGTGELFF; CDR3nt: TGTGCCAGCCGATCCCTTAGCGGGACCGGGGAGCTGTTTTTT
j_gene: TRBJ2-3; abundance: few; d_gene: NA; v_gene: TRBV6-2/TRBV6-3; CDR3aa: CASSYRDDTQYF; CDR3nt: TGTGCCAGCAGTTACCGCGACGATACGCAGTATTTT
j_gene: TRBJ2-2; abundance: NA; d_gene: NA; v_gene: TRBV15; CDR3aa: CATSPMKGAGELFF; CDR3nt: TGTGCCACCAGTCCGATGAAGGGGGCCGGGGAGCTGTTTTTT
j_gene: TRBJ1-6; abundance: NA; d_gene: NA; v_gene: TRBV6-5; CDR3aa: CASSSFARNSPLHF; CDR3nt: TGTGCCAGCAGTTCCTTTGCTCGAAATTCACCCCTCCACTTT
j_gene: TRBJ1-2; abundance: NA; d_gene: NA; v_gene: TRBV2; CDR3aa: CAFRAGSYYGYTF; CDR3nt: TGTGCCTTCCGGGCCGGAAGCTACTATGGCTACACCTTC
j_gene: TRBJ2-3; abundance: many; d_gene: NA; v_gene: TRBV6-1; CDR3aa: CASISGSTDTQYF; CDR3nt: TGTGCCAGCATAAGCGGAAGCACAGATACGCAGTATTTT
j_gene: TRBJ2-6; abundance: NA; d_gene: NA; v_gene: TRBV20-1; CDR3aa: CSARVGSGANVLTF; CDR3nt: TGCAGTGCTAGAGTCGGATCTGGGGCCAACGTCCTGACTTTC
j_gene: TRBJ2-1; abundance: few; d_gene: NA; v_gene: TRBV12-3/TRBV12-4; CDR3aa: CASSRDGDEQFF; CDR3nt: TGTGCCAGCAGCAGGGACGGTGATGAGCAGTTCTTC